The 23 T cell receptor beta chains in this list originate from one sample, sequenced in a study of vaccination and CD4 T cells after COVID-19. Sample treatment: approximately 10-day PBMC culture with coronavirus spike peptide pools or control peptides (ViraFEST assay). No cognate antigen is known for these TCRs. The Oncomine TCR Beta short-read assay generated sequence data from the DNA of cultured CD4+ T cells. TCRdb reanalysed the PCR reads using MiXCR and keeps one entry per CDR3 protein. The sample lists about 21,000 distinct CDR3 sequences, around 68% occurring once. Here the sequenced sample was CD4+ T cells from blood, cultured in vitro, taken before SARS-CoV-2 vaccination. The receptors shown here come from a human donor who received a COVID-19 vaccine.

This clonotype has a handful of counts. The chain joins TRBV6-5 to TRBJ2-3, with D perhaps matching TRBD2 (6 bases). The ends were cut back, 4 bases at V and 5 bases at J, with 7 bases in the middle. This CDR3 has 12 residues. CDR1 is MNHEY and CDR2 is SVGAGI in the germline V gene. The CDR3 nucleotides read TGTGCCAGCAGTTGGGGAGGAGATACGCAGTATTTT. As protein: CASSWGGDTQYF.

This chain joins TRBV7-2 and TRBJ2-3, with 13 bases matching TRBD2. Trimming removed 5 bases from V and 4 bases from J; junction bases left unmatched: 9. CDR3 size: 17 residues. Germline CDR1 is SGHTA and CDR2 is FQGNSA. CDR3 sequence: CASSPSLAGGQADTQYF. For the CDR3, the DNA is TGTGCCAGCAGCCCATCACTAGCGGGGGGGCAGGCAGATACGCAGTATTTT. Supplemented by reference TRBV7-2 and TRBJ2-3, the full variable domain reads GAGVSQSPSNKVTEKGKDVELRCDPISGHTALYWYRQSLGQGLEFLIYFQGNSAPDKSGLPSDRFSAERTGGSVSTLTIQRTQQEDSAVYLCASSPSLAGGQADTQYFGPGTRLTVL.

The V call is TRBV4-2, the J call TRBJ1-5; D uncertain. CDR1 and CDR2 from the germline V gene are LGHNA and YNFKEQ. V shed 0 bases and J shed 4 bases, with 10 bases lying between them. The CDR3 sequence is 15 residues long. CDR3 nucleotides: TGTGCCAGCAGCCAAGAGGCTTCGGGGAATCAGCCCCAGCATTTT. Protein: CASSQEASGNQPQHF.

For this clonotype: One end of the junction varies from germline; a read error may be responsible. This chain uses TRBV5-4 with TRBJ2-2; maybe TRBD1 (7 bases). The CDR3 loop spans 15 amino acids. Germline CDR1 and CDR2: SGHNT and YYREEE (reference sequence). This CDR3 reads CASSRQGRNTGGLFF. DNA for the CDR3: TGTGCCAGCAGTCGACAGGGTCGTAACACCGGGGGGCTGTTTTTT.

The rearrangement links TRBV30 to TRBJ2-3, with D perhaps TRBD1 (5 bases). Per germline, CDR1 GTSNPN and CDR2 SVGIG (reference sequence). The length of the CDR3 is 13 residues. Trimming pared 1 base from V and 5 bases from J, leaving 10 bases between. In DNA, the CDR3 is TGTGCCTGGAGTGGGGCAGGGTTAGATACGCAGTATTTT. It is translated as CAWSGAGLDTQYF.

This clonotype occurred a few times. The chain combines TRBV10-3 with TRBJ1-2; tentative D call: TRBD1 (5 bases). The V gene's germline CDR1 is ENHRY and CDR2 SYGVKD. This CDR3 region has 17 residues. The ends were cut back, 0 bases at V and 6 bases at J, with 20 bases in the middle. The CDR3 nucleotides are TGTGCCATCAGTGAGTCGACGGGGCAGGGCCGCACAGATGGCTACACCTTC. Protein sequence: CAISESTGQGRTDGYTF.

The CDR3 loop reads CASSPGPRNTEAFF. DNA of the CDR3: TGTGCCAGCAGCCCGGGACCCAGGAACACTGAAGCTTTCTTT. The chain combines TRBV2 with TRBJ1-1; TRBD1 is a possible D gene (5 bases). Germline-derived CDR1 and CDR2 are SNHLY and FYNNEI. V was trimmed by 6 bases and J by 1 base, leaving 12 bases between them. The CDR3 is 14 amino acids.

The chain links TRBV28 to TRBJ2-2, with D tentatively TRBD1 (6 bases). The V gene's germline CDR1 is MDHEN and CDR2 SYDVKM. The germline V and J ends were trimmed by 6 bases and 4 bases, with 12 bases remaining between them. CDR3 length: 14 residues. CDR3 bases: TGTGCCAGCAGAGCTCAGGGGCCCACCGGGGAGCTGTTTTTT. The encoded protein is CASRAQGPTGELFF.

The chain combines TRBV12-3 or TRBV12-4 with TRBJ1-4, with 7 bases that match TRBD1. The CDR3 runs to 13 residues. Unmatched junction bases numbered 5, after V lost 5 bases and J lost 8 bases. As DNA, the CDR3 is TGTGCCAGCAGTATCGGGACAGCCGAAAAACTGTTTTTT. Its translation: CASSIGTAEKLFF.

V is TRBV19 and J is TRBJ2-1; D remains ambiguous. CDR3 length equals 9 residues. V was clipped by 6 bases and J by 6 bases, with 0 bases between them. The V gene's germline CDR1 is LNHDA and CDR2 SQIVND (reference sequence). CDR3 amino acids: CASSNEQFF. In DNA form, the CDR3 reads TGTGCCAGTAGCAATGAGCAGTTCTTC.

This clonotype has only one observation. V and J are TRBV30 and TRBJ1-2; unclear D gene. Trimming left V 0 bases short and J 3 bases short, with 8 bases between. From germline, CDR1 is GTSNPN and CDR2 SVGIG (reference sequence). The CDR3 totals 13 residues. DNA for the CDR3: TGTGCCTGGAGTGTACCCGGGGACTATGGCTACACCTTC. This codes for CAWSVPGDYGYTF.

The chain employs TRBV7-2 and TRBJ1-1; D gene unclear. This CDR3 has 15 residues. Trimming shortened V by 2 bases and J by 0 bases, and 10 bases separated the two germline ends. Germline lookup yields CDR1 SGHTA and CDR2 FQGNSA. CDR3 loop: CASSLLSGLNTEAFF. The CDR3 DNA reads TGTGCCAGCAGCTTACTCTCCGGGTTGAACACTGAAGCTTTCTTT.

This sequence joins TRBV4-1 and TRBJ1-2; 7 bases align to TRBD1. The CDR3 loop spans 16 amino acids. Germline trimming cut 4 bases from V and 7 bases from J; bases unmatched to any gene: 15. Germline assignment: CDR1 MGHRA and CDR2 YSYEKL. CDR3 loop: CASSRLRITGEGGYTF. CDR3 nucleotide sequence: TGCGCCAGCAGCCGATTGAGAATTACAGGGGAGGGTGGCTACACCTTC.

This chain uses TRBV20-1 with TRBJ2-2; 9 bases map to TRBD1. This CDR3 contains 14 residues. CDR1 is DFQATT and CDR2 is SNEGSKA in the germline V gene (reference sequence). The trim removed 6 bases at V and 4 bases at J, leaving 6 bases unmatched. The CDR3 spells CSARDRVRTGELFF. The CDR3 coding sequence is TGCAGTGCAAGGGACAGGGTCCGCACCGGGGAGCTGTTTTTT.

This chain uses TRBV12-3 or TRBV12-4 with TRBJ1-2; weak D call: TRBD1 (5 bases). This CDR3 spans 14 amino acids. Trimming took 8 bases from V and 8 from J, leaving 21 bases between them. CDR3: CASEFGTGLGGYTF. The CDR3 DNA reads TGTGCCAGCGAATTTGGGACGGGACTTGGGGGCTACACCTTC.

The chain employs TRBV15 and TRBJ2-5; the D gene is possibly TRBD1 (6 bases). Germline V gene data show CDR1 as LNHNV and CDR2 as YYDKDF (reference sequence). This CDR3 has 14 amino acids. V shed 0 bases and J shed 5 bases, with 10 bases lying between them. CDR3 sequence (DNA): TGTGCCACCAGCAGAGATCGGACAGCCGAGACCCAGTACTTC. Protein sequence: CATSRDRTAETQYF.

The V and J genes are TRBV19 and TRBJ2-5; the match to TRBD1 covers 8 bases. CDR1 and CDR2 from the germline V gene are LNHDA and SQIVND (reference sequence). With V trimmed by 2 bases and J by 1 base, 18 bases remained unmatched. The CDR3 is 20 residues long. For the CDR3, the DNA is TGTGCCAGTAGTATACTTCGGCGGCCGGGACAGGCGGAGACCCAAGAGACCCAGTACTTC. This translates into CASSILRRPGQAETQETQYF.

The chain has TRBV5-1 and TRBJ1-2; the match to TRBD1 covers 9 bases. The CDR3 runs to 15 residues. J was trimmed by 3 bases and V by 4 bases; bases with no gene match: 7. Germline assignment: CDR1 SGHRS and CDR2 YFSETQ. CDR3 DNA sequence: TGCGCCAGCAGCCCCACCAGGACAGGGGACTATGGCTACACCTTC. Translated, it gives CASSPTRTGDYGYTF.

This chain connects TRBV20-1 to TRBJ2-7; maybe TRBD1 (6 bases). Per the germline V gene, CDR1 is DFQATT and CDR2 is SNEGSKA (reference sequence). Trimming shortened V by 5 bases and J by 5 bases, and 10 bases separated the two germline ends. This CDR3 has 11 residues. CDR3 amino acids: CSAPQGNEQYF. The CDR3 DNA is TGCAGTGCTCCCCAGGGGAACGAGCAGTACTTC.

This chain uses TRBV6-1 with TRBJ1-6, with 8 bases fitting TRBD1. Trimming cost V 9 bases and J 2 bases; bases outside gene matches: 9. Germline CDR1 is MNHNS and CDR2 is SASEGT. The CDR3 is made up of 16 amino acids. CDR3 sequence: CASAAGGFTYNSPLHF. CDR3 nucleotides: TGTGCCAGTGCCGCAGGGGGCTTTACCTATAATTCACCCCTCCACTTT.

The chain is built from TRBV4-2 and TRBJ1-5; weak D call: TRBD1 (6 bases). V lost 1 base and J lost 3, with 19 bases in between. The CDR3 length is 18 residues. CDR1 and CDR2 (germline): LGHNA, YNFKEQ. This CDR3 is CASSQASLRAGVNQPQHF. DNA of the CDR3: TGTGCCAGCAGCCAAGCCTCCCTGCGGGCAGGGGTCAATCAGCCCCAGCATTTT.

The chain uses TRBV20-1 and TRBJ2-5, with 15 nucleotides matching TRBD2. The V gene end was trimmed by 4 bases and the J gene end by 3 bases; junction bases not matched to a gene: 12. From germline, CDR1 is DFQATT and CDR2 SNEGSKA (reference sequence). The CDR3 has 18 amino acids. CDR3 in DNA: TGCAGTGCTAAGATGAGACGGACTAGCGGGGGGGGAGAAGAGACCCAGTACTTC. Residues: CSAKMRRTSGGGEETQYF.

The J gene is TRBJ2-3, the V gene TRBV24-1, with D possibly called TRBD1 or TRBD2 (6 bases each). The CDR3 extends over 14 amino acids. In germline, CDR1 is KGHDR, CDR2 SFDVKD. V was shortened by 9 bases and J by 7 bases, with 19 bases between the two germline ends. CDR3 in DNA: TGTGCCACCTCTCAGGACGGGGGCAGGAATACGCAGTATTTT. Translation gives CATSQDGGRNTQYF.